This entry lists 22 T cell receptor beta chains sequenced from one sample in a study of blood T cell repertoires in COVID-19. TCRdb's table, derived via immunoSEQ multiplex PCR, lists solely in-frame clones and lacks some. The sample has fewer than 110,000 clones; approximately 90% are singletons. The sequenced material came from peripheral blood. All receptors derive from a woman younger than 45 with acute or convalescent COVID-19.

This chain links TRBV15 with TRBJ1-6; no firm D call. Germline loops: CDR1 LNHNV, CDR2 YYDKDF (reference sequence). The CDR3 covers 15 residues. V was clipped by 0 bases and J by 9 bases, with 12 bases between them. CDR3 DNA sequence: TGTGCCACCAGCAGAGATCATCCGGGGAGTTCACCCCTCCACTTT. Protein product: CATSRDHPGSSPLHF. Using reference TRBV15 and TRBJ1-6 for the parts outside the CDR3, the full variable domain is DAMVIQNPRYQVTQFGKPVTLSCSQTLNHNVMYWYQQKSSQAPKLLFHYYDKDFNNEADTPDNFQSRRPNTSFCFLDIRSPGLGDTAMYLCATSRDHPGSSPLHFGNGTRLTVT.

The CDR3 DNA is TGTGCCAGCAGCTTGGCCTATAGCGGCCCATCCTACAATGAGCAGTTCTTC. Protein product: CASSLAYSGPSYNEQFF. The rearrangement uses TRBV5-4 and TRBJ2-1, with a weak D call TRBD2 (6 bases). V was pared by 0 bases and J by 1 base, with 14 bases between. This CDR3 spans 17 amino acids. Germline CDR1 is SGHNT and CDR2 is YYREEE (reference sequence).

The rearrangement joins TRBV27 to TRBJ1-4; 9 bases are shared with TRBD1. The junction had 6 bases not matched to a gene; V was cut back by 5 bases and J by 8 bases. The CDR3 length is 14 residues. From germline, CDR1 is MNHEY and CDR2 SMNVEV (reference sequence). The CDR3 loop reads CASSRTGAGEKLFF. The CDR3 DNA reads TGTGCCAGCAGTCGGACAGGGGCCGGGGAAAAACTGTTTTTT.

The chain couples TRBV18 to TRBJ1-6, with D perhaps matching TRBD1 (6 bases). Between the trimmed V and J ends, which lost 3 bases and 5 bases, there was a span of 11 bases. Germline values: CDR1 KGHSH, CDR2 LQKENI. The CDR3 contains 15 residues. The CDR3 DNA reads TGTGCCAGCTCACCGACCACAGGGAATAATTCACCCCTCCACTTT. It encodes CASSPTTGNNSPLHF.

This rearrangement joins TRBV11-2 to TRBJ1-2; a weak D match, TRBD1 (5 bases). The CDR3 totals 15 residues. Trimming stripped 4 bases from V and 0 bases from J, with 12 bases between. Germline V gene lookup returns CDR1 SGHAT and CDR2 FQNNGV. CDR3 DNA: TGTGCCAGCAGCTCTATCAGGGCTGCTAACTATGGCTACACCTTC. Residues: CASSSIRAANYGYTF.

The chain employs TRBV10-1 and TRBJ2-1, with TRBD2 matching 8 bases. In germline, CDR1 is WNHNN, CDR2 SYGVQD (reference sequence). J lost 5 bases, V lost 2 bases, and 11 bases had no gene match. CDR3 length: 17 residues. CDR3 DNA sequence: TGCGCCAGCAGTGAGGCTCCCTTCGGTAGCGGGGACAATGAGCAGTTCTTC. Its translation is CASSEAPFGSGDNEQFF.

The chain uses TRBV14 and TRBJ2-2; D ambiguous. The germline V gene encodes CDR1 SGHDN and CDR2 FVKESK. The CDR3 has 15 amino acids. V was trimmed by 0 bases and J by 0 bases, leaving 5 bases between them. The CDR3 DNA follows: TGTGCCAGCAGCCAAGAACATGCGAACACCGGGGAGCTGTTTTTT. Translated, it gives CASSQEHANTGELFF.

J is TRBJ1-3 and V is TRBV9, with D perhaps TRBD1 (6 bases). Germline CDR1 is SGDLS and CDR2 is YYNGEE. V lost 0 bases to trimming and J lost 2 bases, with 15 bases between them. This CDR3 is 17 amino acids long. DNA of the CDR3: TGTGCCAGCAGCGTAGGCCTGGGGGCGAGACCTGGAAACACCATATATTTT. Translated: CASSVGLGARPGNTIYF.

The chain links TRBV10-2 to TRBJ1-3, with D hard to call. Trimming removed 3 bases from V and 0 bases from J, with 12 bases in between. Germline loops: CDR1 WSHSY, CDR2 SAAADI. The CDR3 is made up of 16 amino acids. The CDR3 region has the DNA TGCGCCAGCAGTGAAGTTGACGGGAGCTCTGGAAACACCATATATTTT. It is translated as CASSEVDGSSGNTIYF.

This clone occurred once. The chain couples TRBV28 to TRBJ2-5; tentatively, D is TRBD1 (6 bases). Germline CDR1 MDHEN, CDR2 SYDVKM. The CDR3 contains 16 residues. The ends were cut back, 4 bases at V and 0 bases at J, with 15 bases in the middle. CDR3 DNA: TGTGCCAGCAGTTCCTCCCTGAGGGGGTACCAAGAGACCCAGTACTTC. Protein sequence: CASSSSLRGYQETQYF. The full variable domain, rest sourced from reference TRBV28 and TRBJ2-5, is DVKVTQSSRYLVKRTGEKVFLECVQDMDHENMFWYRQDPGLGLRLIYFSYDVKMKEKGDIPEGYSVSREKKERFSLILESASTNQTSMYLCASSSSLRGYQETQYFGPGTRLLVL.

The chain links TRBV27 to TRBJ2-7; the D gene is possibly TRBD1 (5 bases). Trimming removed 4 bases at V and 0 bases at J, with 13 bases between. The CDR3 consists of 15 residues. Germline CDR1 MNHEY, CDR2 SMNVEV (reference sequence). The DNA for the CDR3 is TGTGCCAGCAGTTGGGGCGGCGGAAGCTCCTACGAGCAGTACTTC. It yields the protein CASSWGGGSSYEQYF.

The V and J genes are TRBV29-1 and TRBJ1-2; D gene uncertain. This CDR3 region has 11 residues. The ends were cut back, 6 bases at V and 8 bases at J, with 13 bases in the middle. CDR1 is SQVTM, CDR2 ANQGSEA, per germline. CDR3 DNA sequence: TGCAGCGTCGCAATAGAACGGGGCTACACCTTC. Its translation is CSVAIERGYTF.

This chain joins TRBV5-1 and TRBJ2-1; D may be TRBD2 (6 bases). The ends were cut back, 4 bases at V and 0 bases at J, with 11 bases in the middle. The CDR3 contains 15 residues. Germline V lookup: CDR1 SGHRS, CDR2 YFSETQ. The CDR3: CASSPGVTSYNEQFF. The CDR3, as DNA: TGCGCCAGCAGCCCGGGGGTTACCTCCTACAATGAGCAGTTCTTC. The variable domain in full, with the rest retrieved from reference TRBV5-1 and TRBJ2-1, is KAGVTQTPRYLIKTRGQQVTLSCSPISGHRSVSWYQQTPGQGLQFLFEYFSETQRNKGNFPGRFSGRQFSNSRSEMNVSTLELGDSALYLCASSPGVTSYNEQFFGPGTRLTVL.

The chain couples TRBV30 to TRBJ2-2; perhaps TRBD2 as D (5 bases). With 1 base removed from V and 3 bases from J, the gap between germline ends came to 9 bases. The CDR3 length is 14 residues. Germline V gives CDR1 GTSNPN, CDR2 SVGIG (reference sequence). Written as DNA, the CDR3 is TGTGCCTGGAGTGATATGAGGGACACCGGGGAGCTGTTTTTT. Translating it yields CAWSDMRDTGELFF.

The chain recombines TRBV4-1 with TRBJ2-7; 7 bases are shared with TRBD2. The CDR3 consists of 17 residues. The germline gives CDR1 MGHRA, CDR2 YSYEKL. V gave up 1 base and J gave up 2 bases; unmatched junction bases: 11. The CDR3 bases are TGCGCCAGCAGCCAAGGGGCGCGGGCTAGCGGCCCCTACGAGCAGTACTTC. Protein product: CASSQGARASGPYEQYF.

The CDR3 protein is CAWSPNPGLFIPQHF. CDR3 in DNA: TGTGCCTGGAGTCCCAATCCGGGACTCTTCATTCCCCAGCATTTT. J is TRBJ1-5 and V is TRBV30, with TRBD1 as a possible D gene (5 bases). CDR3 length: 15 residues. Germline CDR1 is GTSNPN and CDR2 is SVGIG (reference sequence). Deletions cut 2 bases from V and 10 bases from J, with 21 bases between.

The V gene is TRBV29-1, the J gene TRBJ1-2; TRBD1 agrees at 10 bases. The CDR3 has 18 residues. Trimming removed 0 bases from V and 1 base from J; junction bases left unmatched: 11. The V gene's germline CDR1 is SQVTM and CDR2 ANQGSEA. CDR3 in DNA: TGCAGCGTTGAAGAGTATCCGGGACAGGGGATGGGTAACTATGGCTACACCTTC. Translating it yields CSVEEYPGQGMGNYGYTF.

The chain links TRBV11-2 to TRBJ2-7; D is perhaps TRBD2 (6 bases). The germline V gene encodes CDR1 SGHAT and CDR2 FQNNGV. The CDR3 runs 14 residues. With 2 bases removed from V and 3 bases from J, the gap between germline ends came to 11 bases. The DNA for the CDR3 is TGTGCCAGCAGCTTAAGCGGGTATCTCTACGAGCAGTACTTC. Its translation is CASSLSGYLYEQYF.

The chain is built from TRBV5-8 and TRBJ1-2; no definite D call. CDR1 is SGHTS, CDR2 YDEGEE, per germline. V was clipped by 4 bases and J by 4 bases, with 17 bases between them. The CDR3 consists of 15 residues. In nucleotides, the CDR3 is TGTGCCAGCAGCCAACCCCGGTCGGGGTTCTATGGCTACACCTTC. Residues: CASSQPRSGFYGYTF.

The chain uses TRBV9 and TRBJ2-1; 7 bases line up with TRBD1. The CDR3 spans 13 residues. Germline lookup yields CDR1 SGDLS and CDR2 YYNGEE. J lost 9 bases, V lost 0 bases, and 3 bases had no gene match. This CDR3 reads CASSVGQGTEQFF. In DNA, the CDR3 is TGTGCCAGCAGCGTAGGACAGGGTACTGAGCAGTTCTTC.

The chain recombines TRBV2 with TRBJ2-1; 8 bases align to TRBD2. J was trimmed by 15 bases and V by 8 bases; bases with no gene match: 12. Germline CDR1 is SNHLY and CDR2 is FYNNEI. The CDR3 is made up of 12 amino acids. The CDR3 DNA reads TGTGCCAGCCTCATCACCGGGACTAGTCCGTTCTTC. Translating it yields CASLITGTSPFF.

The V call is TRBV27, the J call TRBJ2-7; TRBD2 matches at 7 bases. The CDR3 consists of 15 residues. The V and J ends lost 3 bases and 5 bases, in that order; junction bases with no gene match: 10. CDR1 MNHEY and CDR2 SMNVEV come from the germline V gene (reference sequence). The CDR3 bases are TGTGCCAGCAGTTTGGAGAGGGGCGGGAGCGACGAGCAGTACTTC. The encoded protein is CASSLERGGSDEQYF.